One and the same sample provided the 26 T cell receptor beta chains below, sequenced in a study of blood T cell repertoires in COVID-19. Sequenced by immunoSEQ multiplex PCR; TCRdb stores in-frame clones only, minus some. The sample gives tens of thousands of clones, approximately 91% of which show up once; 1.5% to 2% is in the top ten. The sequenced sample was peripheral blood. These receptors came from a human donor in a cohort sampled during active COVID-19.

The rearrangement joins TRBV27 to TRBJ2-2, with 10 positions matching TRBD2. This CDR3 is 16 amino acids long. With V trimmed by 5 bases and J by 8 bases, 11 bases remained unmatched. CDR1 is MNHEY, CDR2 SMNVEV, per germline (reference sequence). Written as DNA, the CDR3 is TGTGCCAGCAGTCCCCTAGCGGGAGCAGAGTCAGGGGAGCTGTTTTTT. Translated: CASSPLAGAESGELFF.

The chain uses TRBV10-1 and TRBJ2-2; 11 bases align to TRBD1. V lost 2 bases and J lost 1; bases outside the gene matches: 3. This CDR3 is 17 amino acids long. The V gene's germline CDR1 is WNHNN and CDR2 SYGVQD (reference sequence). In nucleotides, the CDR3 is TGCGCCAGCAGTGAGGGACAGGGGGCCCTGAACACCGGGGAGCTGTTTTTT. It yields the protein CASSEGQGALNTGELFF.

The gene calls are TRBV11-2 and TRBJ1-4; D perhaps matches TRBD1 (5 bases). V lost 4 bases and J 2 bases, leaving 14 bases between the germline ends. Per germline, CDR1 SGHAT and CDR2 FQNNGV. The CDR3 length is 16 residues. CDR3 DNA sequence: TGTGCCAGCAGCTACTCGGGGGGGACCACTAATGAAAAACTGTTTTTT. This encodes CASSYSGGTTNEKLFF.

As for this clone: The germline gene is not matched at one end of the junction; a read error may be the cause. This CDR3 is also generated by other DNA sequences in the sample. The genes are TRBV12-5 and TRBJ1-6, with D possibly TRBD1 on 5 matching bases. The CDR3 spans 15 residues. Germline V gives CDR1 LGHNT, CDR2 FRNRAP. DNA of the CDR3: TGTGCCAGTGGTTTGGGCAGGGCTGAGAATTCACCCCTCCACTTT. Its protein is CASGLGRAENSPLHF.

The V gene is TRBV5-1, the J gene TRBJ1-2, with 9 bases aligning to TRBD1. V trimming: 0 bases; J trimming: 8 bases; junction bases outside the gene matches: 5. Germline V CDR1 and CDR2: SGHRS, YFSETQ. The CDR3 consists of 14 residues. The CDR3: CASSLGDRVFGYTF. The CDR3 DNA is TGCGCCAGCAGCTTGGGGGACAGGGTGTTCGGCTACACCTTC.

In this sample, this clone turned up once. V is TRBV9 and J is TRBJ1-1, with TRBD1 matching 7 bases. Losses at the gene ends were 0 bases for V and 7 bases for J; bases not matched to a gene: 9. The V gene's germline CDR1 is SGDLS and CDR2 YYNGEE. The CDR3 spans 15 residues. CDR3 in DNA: TGTGCCAGCAGCGTAGGTCACAGGGGATATGGTGAAGCTTTCTTT. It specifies CASSVGHRGYGEAFF.

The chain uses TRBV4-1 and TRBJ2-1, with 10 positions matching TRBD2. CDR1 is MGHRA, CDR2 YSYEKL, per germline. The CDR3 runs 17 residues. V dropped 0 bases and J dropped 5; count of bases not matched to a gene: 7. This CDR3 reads CASSQDLGTSGNNEQFF. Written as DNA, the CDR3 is TGCGCCAGCAGCCAAGATTTAGGAACTAGCGGGAACAATGAGCAGTTCTTC.

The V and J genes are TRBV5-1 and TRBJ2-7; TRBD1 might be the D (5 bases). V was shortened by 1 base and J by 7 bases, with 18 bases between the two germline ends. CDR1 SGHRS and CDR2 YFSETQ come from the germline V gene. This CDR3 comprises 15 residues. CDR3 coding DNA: TGCGCCAGCAGCTTGTTCTCAGGGATCTCGGGTGAGCAGTACTTC. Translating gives CASSLFSGISGEQYF.

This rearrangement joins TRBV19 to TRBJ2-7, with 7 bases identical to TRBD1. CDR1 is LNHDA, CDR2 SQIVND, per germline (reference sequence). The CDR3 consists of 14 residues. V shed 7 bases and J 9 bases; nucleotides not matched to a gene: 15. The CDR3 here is CASTTTGTPLRQYF. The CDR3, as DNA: TGTGCCAGTACCACGACAGGGACCCCCCTTAGGCAGTACTTC.

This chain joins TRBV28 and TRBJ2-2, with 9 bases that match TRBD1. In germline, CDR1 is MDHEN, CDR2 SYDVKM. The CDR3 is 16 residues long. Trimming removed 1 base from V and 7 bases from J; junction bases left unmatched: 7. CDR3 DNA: TGTGCCAGCAGTTTATCTGGGACAGGGATTGGCGGGGAGCTGTTTTTT. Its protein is CASSLSGTGIGGELFF.

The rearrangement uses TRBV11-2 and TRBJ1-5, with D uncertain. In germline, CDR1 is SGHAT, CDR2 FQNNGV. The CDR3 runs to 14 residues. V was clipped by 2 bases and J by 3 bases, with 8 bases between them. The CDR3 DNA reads TGTGCCAGCAGCTTACAACATGACAATCAGCCCCAGCATTTT. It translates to CASSLQHDNQPQHF.

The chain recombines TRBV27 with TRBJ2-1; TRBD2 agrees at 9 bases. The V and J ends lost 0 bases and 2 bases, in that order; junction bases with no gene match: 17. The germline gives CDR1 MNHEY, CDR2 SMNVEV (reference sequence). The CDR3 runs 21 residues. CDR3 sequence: CASSLSIIGTSGRFPYNEQFF. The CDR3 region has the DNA TGTGCCAGCAGTTTATCGATAATAGGAACTAGCGGGCGCTTCCCCTACAATGAGCAGTTCTTC.

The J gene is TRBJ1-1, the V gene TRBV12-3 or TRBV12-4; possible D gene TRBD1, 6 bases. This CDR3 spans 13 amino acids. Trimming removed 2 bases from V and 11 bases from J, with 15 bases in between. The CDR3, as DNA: TGTGCCAGCAGTTTAAGGGCAGGGGATGGGGCTTTCTTT. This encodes CASSLRAGDGAFF.

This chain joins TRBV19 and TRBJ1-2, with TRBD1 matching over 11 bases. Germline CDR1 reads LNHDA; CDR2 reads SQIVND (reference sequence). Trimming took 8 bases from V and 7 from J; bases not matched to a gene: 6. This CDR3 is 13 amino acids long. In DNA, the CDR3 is TGTGCCAGTCTCGGGACAGGGGGTGGTGGCTACACCTTC. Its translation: CASLGTGGGGYTF.

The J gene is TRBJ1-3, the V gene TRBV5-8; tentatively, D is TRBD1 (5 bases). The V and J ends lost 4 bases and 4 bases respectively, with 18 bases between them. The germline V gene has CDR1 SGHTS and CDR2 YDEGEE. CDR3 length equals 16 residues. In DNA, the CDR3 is TGTGCCAGCAGCCCCGGAAGGGGAAACTTCGGAAACACCATATATTTT. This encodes CASSPGRGNFGNTIYF.

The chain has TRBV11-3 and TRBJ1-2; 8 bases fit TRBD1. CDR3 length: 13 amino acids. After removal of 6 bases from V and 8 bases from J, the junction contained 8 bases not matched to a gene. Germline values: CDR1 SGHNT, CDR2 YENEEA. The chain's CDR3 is CASRRTDRGGYTF. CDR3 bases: TGTGCCAGCAGACGAACCGACAGGGGCGGCTACACCTTC.

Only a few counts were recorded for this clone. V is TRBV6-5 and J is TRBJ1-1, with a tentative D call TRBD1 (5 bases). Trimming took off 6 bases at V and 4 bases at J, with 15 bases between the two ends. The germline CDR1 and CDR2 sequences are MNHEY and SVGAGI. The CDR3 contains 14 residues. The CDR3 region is CASSQAMGGTEAFF. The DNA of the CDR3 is TGTGCCAGCAGCCAAGCCATGGGGGGCACTGAAGCTTTCTTT.

Written as DNA, the CDR3 is TGTGCCAGCAGCCCCGTCTACCCCCGGACCGCTAGGGAGTCACCCCTCCACTTT. Its protein is CASSPVYPRTARESPLHF. The V and J genes are TRBV7-3 and TRBJ1-6; D gene ambiguous. Germline V gene data show CDR1 as SGHTA and CDR2 as FQGTGA. The CDR3 is 18 amino acids. V was cut by 5 bases and J by 10 bases, with 27 bases left in between.

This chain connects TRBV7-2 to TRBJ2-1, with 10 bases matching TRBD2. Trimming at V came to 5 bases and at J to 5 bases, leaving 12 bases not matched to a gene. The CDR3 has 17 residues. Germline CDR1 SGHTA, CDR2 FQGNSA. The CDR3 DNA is TGTGCCAGCAGCCCCAGAGCGGGAGGGCAAACGAACAATGAGCAGTTCTTC. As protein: CASSPRAGGQTNNEQFF. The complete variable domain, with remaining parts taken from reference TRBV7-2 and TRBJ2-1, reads GAGVSQSPSNKVTEKGKDVELRCDPISGHTALYWYRQSLGQGLEFLIYFQGNSAPDKSGLPSDRFSAERTGGSVSTLTIQRTQQEDSAVYLCASSPRAGGQTNNEQFFGPGTRLTVL.

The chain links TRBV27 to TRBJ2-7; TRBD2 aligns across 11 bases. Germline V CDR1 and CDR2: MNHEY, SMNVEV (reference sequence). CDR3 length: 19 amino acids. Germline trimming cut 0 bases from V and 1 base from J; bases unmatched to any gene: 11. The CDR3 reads CASSLSSGPLAGGSYEQYF. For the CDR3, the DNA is TGTGCCAGCAGTTTATCGTCGGGCCCTTTAGCGGGAGGGTCCTACGAGCAGTACTTC.

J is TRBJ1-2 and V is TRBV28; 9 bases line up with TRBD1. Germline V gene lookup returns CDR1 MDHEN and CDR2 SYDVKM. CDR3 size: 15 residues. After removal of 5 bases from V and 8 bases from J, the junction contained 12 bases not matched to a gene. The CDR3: CASSPASDRGSGYTF. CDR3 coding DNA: TGTGCCAGCAGTCCAGCGTCGGACAGGGGAAGCGGCTACACCTTC.

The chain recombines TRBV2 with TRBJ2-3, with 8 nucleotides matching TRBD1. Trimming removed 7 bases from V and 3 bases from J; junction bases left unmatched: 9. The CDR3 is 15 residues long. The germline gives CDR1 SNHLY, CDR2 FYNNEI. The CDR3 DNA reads TGTGCCAGCAAGGGGAGACAGGGGAAAACAGATACGCAGTATTTT. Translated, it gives CASKGRQGKTDTQYF.

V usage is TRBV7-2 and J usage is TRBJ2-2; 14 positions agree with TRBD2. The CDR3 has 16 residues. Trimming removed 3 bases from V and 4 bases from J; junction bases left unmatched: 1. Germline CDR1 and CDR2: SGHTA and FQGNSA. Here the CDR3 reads CASSFGLAGGTGELFF. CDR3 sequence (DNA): TGTGCCAGCAGCTTTGGACTAGCGGGAGGCACCGGGGAGCTGTTTTTT.

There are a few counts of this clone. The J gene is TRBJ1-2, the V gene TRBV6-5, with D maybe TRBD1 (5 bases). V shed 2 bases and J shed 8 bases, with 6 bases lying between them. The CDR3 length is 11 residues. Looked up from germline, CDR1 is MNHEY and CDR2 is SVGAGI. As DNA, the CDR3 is TGTGCCAGCAGTTACAGGGGAGGCTACACCTTC. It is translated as CASSYRGGYTF.

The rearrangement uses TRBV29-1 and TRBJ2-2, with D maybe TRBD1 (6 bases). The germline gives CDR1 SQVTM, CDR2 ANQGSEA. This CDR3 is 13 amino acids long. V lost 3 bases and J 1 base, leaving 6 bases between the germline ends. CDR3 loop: CSVDRGNTGELFF. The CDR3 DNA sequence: TGCAGCGTTGACAGGGGGAACACCGGGGAGCTGTTTTTT.

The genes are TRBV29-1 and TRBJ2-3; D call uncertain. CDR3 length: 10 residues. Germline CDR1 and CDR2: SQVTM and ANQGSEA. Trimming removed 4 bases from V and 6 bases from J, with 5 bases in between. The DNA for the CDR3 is TGCAGCGTTGCGGTGGATACGCAGTATTTT. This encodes CSVAVDTQYF.